The clone carrying this T cell receptor beta chain was observed at least ten times. Its antigen is not known. This sample is drawn from a study of early T cells in non-severe SARS-CoV-2 infection. About the research overall: Chains from this unsorted whole-blood bulk RNA could not be paired.

Unique molecular identifiers tagged individual cDNA molecules. TCRdb re-analysed the 5' RACE reads in MiXCR, keeping a single row per CDR3 protein. The repertoire has fewer than 85,000 distinct CDR3 sequences, about an eighth of them found once; the top ten carry 1.3%. Overall study findings and caveats: CD4 and private specificities were missed by VDJdb matching, which favored anti-spike CD8 responses.

The CDR3 sequence is 13 residues long. CDR1 and CDR2 from the germline V gene are KGHSH and LQKENI. V lost 3 bases and J lost 8, with 13 bases in between. Material: whole blood. The sequence was obtained from an adult who was a healthcare worker with PCR-confirmed SARS-CoV-2 infection or an uninfected control (not recorded which). The rearrangement joins TRBV18 to TRBJ1-2, with a tentative D call TRBD1 (5 bases). CDR3 nucleotide sequence: TGTGCCAGCTCACCCGCGTGGGGGACGGGCTACACCTTC. Its protein product is CASSPAWGTGYTF.